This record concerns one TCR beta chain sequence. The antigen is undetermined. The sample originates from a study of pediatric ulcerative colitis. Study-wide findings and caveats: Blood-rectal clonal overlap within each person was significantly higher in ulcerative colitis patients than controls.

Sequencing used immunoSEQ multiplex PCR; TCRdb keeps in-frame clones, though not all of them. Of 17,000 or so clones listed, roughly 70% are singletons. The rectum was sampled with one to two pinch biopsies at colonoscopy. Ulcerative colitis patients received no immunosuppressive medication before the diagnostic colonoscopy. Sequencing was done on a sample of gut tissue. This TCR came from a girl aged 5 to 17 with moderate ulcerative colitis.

The CDR3 is CASSVGAYSNQPQHF. In DNA form, the CDR3 reads TGTGCCAGCAGTGTAGGGGCGTATAGCAATCAGCCCCAGCATTTT. V and J are TRBV28 and TRBJ1-5; a possible D gene is TRBD1 (5 bases). From germline, CDR1 is MDHEN and CDR2 SYDVKM. Trimming pared 5 bases from V and 0 bases from J, leaving 11 bases between. The CDR3 contains 15 residues.